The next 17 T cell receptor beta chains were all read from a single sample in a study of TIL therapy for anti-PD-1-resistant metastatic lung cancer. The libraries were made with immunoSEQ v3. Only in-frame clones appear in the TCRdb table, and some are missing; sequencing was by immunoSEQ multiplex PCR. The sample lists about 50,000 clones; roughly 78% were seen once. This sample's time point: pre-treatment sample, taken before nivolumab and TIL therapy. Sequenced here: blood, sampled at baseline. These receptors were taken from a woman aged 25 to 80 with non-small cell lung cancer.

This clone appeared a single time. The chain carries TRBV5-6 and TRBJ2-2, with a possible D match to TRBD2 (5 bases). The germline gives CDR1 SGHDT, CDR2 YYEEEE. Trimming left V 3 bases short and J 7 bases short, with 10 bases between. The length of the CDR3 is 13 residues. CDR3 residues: CASSYGVGGELFF. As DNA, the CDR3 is TGTGCCAGCAGCTACGGGGTGGGCGGGGAGCTGTTTTTT. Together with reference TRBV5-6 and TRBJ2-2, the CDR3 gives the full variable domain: DAGVTQSPTHLIKTRGQQVTLRCSPKSGHDTVSWYQQALGQGPQFIFQYYEEEERQRGNFPDRFSGHQFPNYSSELNVNALLLGDSALYLCASSYGVGGELFFGEGSRLTVL.

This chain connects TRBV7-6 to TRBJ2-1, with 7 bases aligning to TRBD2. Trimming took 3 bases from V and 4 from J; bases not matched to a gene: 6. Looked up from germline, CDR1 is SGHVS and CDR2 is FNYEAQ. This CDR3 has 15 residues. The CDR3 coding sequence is TGTGCCAGCAGCTTCTCAGCGGGAAGGTACAATGAGCAGTTCTTC. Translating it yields CASSFSAGRYNEQFF.

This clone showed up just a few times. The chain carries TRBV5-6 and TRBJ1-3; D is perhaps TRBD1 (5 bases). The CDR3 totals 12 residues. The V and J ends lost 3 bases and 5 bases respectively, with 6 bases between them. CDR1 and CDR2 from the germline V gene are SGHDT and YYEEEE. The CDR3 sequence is CASSSDRNTIYF. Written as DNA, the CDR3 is TGTGCCAGCAGCTCGGACAGAAACACCATATATTTT.

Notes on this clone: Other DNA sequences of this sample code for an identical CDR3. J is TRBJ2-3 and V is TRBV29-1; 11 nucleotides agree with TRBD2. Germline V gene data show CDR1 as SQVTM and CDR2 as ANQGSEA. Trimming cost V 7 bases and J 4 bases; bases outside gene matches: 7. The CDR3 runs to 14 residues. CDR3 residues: CSGDGLAGADTQYF. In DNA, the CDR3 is TGCAGCGGGGACGGACTAGCGGGTGCAGATACGCAGTATTTT.

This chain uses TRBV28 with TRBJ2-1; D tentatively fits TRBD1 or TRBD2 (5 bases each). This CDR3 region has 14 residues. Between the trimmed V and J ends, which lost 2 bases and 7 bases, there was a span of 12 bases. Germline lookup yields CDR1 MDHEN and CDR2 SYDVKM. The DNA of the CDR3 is TGTGCCAGCAGTTTAGTGTGGGACGTTAATGAGCAGTTCTTC. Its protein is CASSLVWDVNEQFF.

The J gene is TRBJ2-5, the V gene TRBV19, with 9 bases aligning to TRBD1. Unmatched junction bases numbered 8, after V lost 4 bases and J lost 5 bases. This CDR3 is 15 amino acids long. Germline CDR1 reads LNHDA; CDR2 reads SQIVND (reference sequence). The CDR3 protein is CASSTTGGAWETQYF. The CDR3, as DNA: TGTGCCAGTAGTACCACAGGGGGCGCCTGGGAGACCCAGTACTTC.

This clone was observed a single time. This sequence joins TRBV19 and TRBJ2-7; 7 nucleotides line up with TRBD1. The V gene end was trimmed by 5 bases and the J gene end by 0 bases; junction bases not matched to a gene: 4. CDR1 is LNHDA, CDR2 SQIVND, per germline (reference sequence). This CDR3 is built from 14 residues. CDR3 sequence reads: CASSETGLSYEQYF. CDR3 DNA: TGTGCCAGTAGTGAGACAGGGCTCTCCTACGAGCAGTACTTC.

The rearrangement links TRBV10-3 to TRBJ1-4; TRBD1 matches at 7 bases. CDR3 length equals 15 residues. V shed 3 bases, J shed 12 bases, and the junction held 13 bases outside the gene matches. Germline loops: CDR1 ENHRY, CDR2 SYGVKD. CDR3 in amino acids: CAISDHGQARGELFF. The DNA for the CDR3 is TGTGCCATCAGTGACCACGGACAGGCCCGAGGGGAACTGTTTTTT.

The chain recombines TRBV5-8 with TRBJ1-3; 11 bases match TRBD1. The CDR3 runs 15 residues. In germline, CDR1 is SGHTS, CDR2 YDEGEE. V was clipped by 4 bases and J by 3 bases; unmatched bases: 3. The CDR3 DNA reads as TGTGCCAGCAGCCGGGACAGGGGGAGTGGAAACACCATATATTTT. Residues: CASSRDRGSGNTIYF.

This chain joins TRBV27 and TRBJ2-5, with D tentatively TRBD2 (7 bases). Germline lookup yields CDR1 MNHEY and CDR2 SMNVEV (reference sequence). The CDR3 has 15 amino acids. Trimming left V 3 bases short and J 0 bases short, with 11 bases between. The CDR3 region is CASSLGGPYQETQYF. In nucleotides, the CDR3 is TGTGCCAGCAGTTTGGGGGGGCCGTACCAAGAGACCCAGTACTTC.

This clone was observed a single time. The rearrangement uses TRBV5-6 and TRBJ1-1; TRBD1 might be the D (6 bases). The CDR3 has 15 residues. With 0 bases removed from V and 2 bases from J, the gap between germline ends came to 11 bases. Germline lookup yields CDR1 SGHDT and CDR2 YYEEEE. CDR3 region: CASSLVARGNTEAFF. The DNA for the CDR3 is TGTGCCAGCAGCTTGGTGGCCAGGGGAAACACTGAAGCTTTCTTT.

The CDR3: CASRLDSLSNYGYTF. DNA of the CDR3: TGTGCCAGCAGACTCGACAGCTTGTCAAACTATGGCTACACCTTC. This sequence joins TRBV6-5 and TRBJ1-2, with D tentatively TRBD1 (5 bases). There are 15 residues in the CDR3. Per the germline V gene, CDR1 is MNHEY and CDR2 is SVGAGI. The V and J ends lost 6 bases and 2 bases respectively, with 16 bases between them.

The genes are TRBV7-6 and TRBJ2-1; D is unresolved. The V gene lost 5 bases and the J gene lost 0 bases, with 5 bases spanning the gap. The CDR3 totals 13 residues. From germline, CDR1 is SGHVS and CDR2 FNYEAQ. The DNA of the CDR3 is TGTGCCAGCAGCCTCAGCTCCTACAATGAGCAGTTCTTC. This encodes CASSLSSYNEQFF.

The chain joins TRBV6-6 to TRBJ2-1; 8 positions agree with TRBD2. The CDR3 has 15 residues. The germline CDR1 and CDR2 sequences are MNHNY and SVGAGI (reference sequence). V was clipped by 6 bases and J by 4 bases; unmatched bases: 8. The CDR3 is CASRASGRSYNEQFF. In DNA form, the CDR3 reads TGTGCCAGCAGGGCTAGCGGGCGATCTTACAATGAGCAGTTCTTC.

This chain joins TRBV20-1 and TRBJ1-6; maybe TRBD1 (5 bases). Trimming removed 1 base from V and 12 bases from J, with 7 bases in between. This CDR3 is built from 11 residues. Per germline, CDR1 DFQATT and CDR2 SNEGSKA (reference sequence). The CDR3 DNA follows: TGCAGTGCTAGAGCAGGGTTACCCCTCCACTTT. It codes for CSARAGLPLHF.

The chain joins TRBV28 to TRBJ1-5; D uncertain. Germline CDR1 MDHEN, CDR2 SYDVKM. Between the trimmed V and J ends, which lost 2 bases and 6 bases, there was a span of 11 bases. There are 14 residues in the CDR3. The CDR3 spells CASSLGRWSQPQHF. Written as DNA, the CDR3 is TGTGCCAGCAGTTTAGGTCGATGGTCTCAGCCCCAGCATTTT.

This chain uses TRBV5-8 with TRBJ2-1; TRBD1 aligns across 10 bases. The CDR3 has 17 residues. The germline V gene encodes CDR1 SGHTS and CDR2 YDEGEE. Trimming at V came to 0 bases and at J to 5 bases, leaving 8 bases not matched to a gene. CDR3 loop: CASSLVGQGLGNNEQFF. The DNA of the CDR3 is TGTGCCAGCAGCTTGGTGGGACAGGGGTTGGGGAACAATGAGCAGTTCTTC.